This T cell receptor (beta chain) originates from a study of control samples from healthy donors and cancer patients. The CDR3 totals 13 residues. V lost 3 bases and J lost 3, with 8 bases in between. Looked up from germline, CDR1 is MNHEY and CDR2 is SMNVEV (reference sequence). Profiled with immunoSEQ multiplex PCR; TCRdb holds only in-frame clones, not every one. The table lists fewer than 200,000 clones, about 90% of them singletons. The gene calls are TRBV27 and TRBJ1-2; no clear D gene. This sequence was found in a woman in her forties or fifties in good health. Input material: blood. CDR3: CASSLAAYYGYTF. DNA for the CDR3: TGTGCCAGCAGTTTGGCAGCCTACTATGGCTACACCTTC.